This T cell receptor (beta chain) was retrieved from a study of T cells in Graves' hyperthyroidism and ophthalmopathy. As for the study in general: Peripheral blood was acquired at first diagnosis, ahead of any therapy whatsoever. Study outcomes and limitations: In the blood, most expanded thyroid clonotypes above 0.001 appeared as well. Onset of ophthalmopathy came a median approximately 6.8 months after the model predicted it.

Researchers amplified the TCR beta CDR3 regions from RNA transcripts. The HTBI primer set was used in a first-round RT-PCR of the TCR CDR3. Via MiXCR, TCRdb re-called the multiplex PCR reads, giving one row per CDR3 protein. The sample holds around 450,000 distinct CDR3 sequences, less than 20% seen once. Based on clinical symptoms, serum thyroxine and TRAb, thyroid ultrasound and orbital computed tomography, diagnoses were reached. On this clonotype itself: Its target is not known.

Trimming left V 4 bases short and J 3 bases short, with 13 bases between. Germline V gene data show CDR1 as SGDLS and CDR2 as YYNGEE. CDR3 size: 14 residues. The material sequenced was blood. The chain couples TRBV9 to TRBJ2-5; possible D gene TRBD2, 6 bases. The origin of this receptor is a woman aged 18-29 years with Graves' hyperthyroidism. The CDR3 coding sequence is TGTGCCAGCAGCCCCAATAGCGGTAAAGAGACCCAGTACTTC. Residues: CASSPNSGKETQYF.